This T cell receptor (beta chain) was sequenced during a study of shared clonotypes between healthy human individuals. Study in general: The cohort had a couple of women and a few men, ages 18 to 49.

The method was immunoSEQ multiplex PCR; TCRdb's version includes in-frame clones alone and lacks a portion of them. The sample lists about 2 million clones, 90% to 95% seen once, with roughly 0.13% in the top ten. Trimming cost V 7 bases and J 4 bases, with 17 bases left between them. The CDR3 has 15 amino acids. The V gene's germline CDR1 is LNHDA and CDR2 SQIVND (reference sequence). Overall study results and limits: The researchers took only blood, and tissue repertoires probably look different.

Study donors comprised healthy, HIV-negative adults devoid of recent acute infection or vaccination. A remark on this clone: Antigen: not known.

This TCR was sampled from a man in his late teens or twenties in good health. The specimen was naive CD4+ T cells sorted from blood. Subset here: CD45RA+ positively selected. The chain is built from TRBV19 and TRBJ1-5; D not resolved. The CDR3 reads CASTSVEVSNQPQHF. The CDR3 coding sequence is TGTGCCAGTACGTCGGTTGAAGTGAGTAATCAGCCCCAGCATTTT. The variable domain in full, with the rest retrieved from reference TRBV19 and TRBJ1-5, is DGGITQSPKYLFRKEGQNVTLSCEQNLNHDAMYWYRQDPGQGLRLIYYSQIVNDFQKGDIAEGYSVSREKKESFPLTVTSAQKNPTAFYLCASTSVEVSNQPQHFGDGTRLSIL.